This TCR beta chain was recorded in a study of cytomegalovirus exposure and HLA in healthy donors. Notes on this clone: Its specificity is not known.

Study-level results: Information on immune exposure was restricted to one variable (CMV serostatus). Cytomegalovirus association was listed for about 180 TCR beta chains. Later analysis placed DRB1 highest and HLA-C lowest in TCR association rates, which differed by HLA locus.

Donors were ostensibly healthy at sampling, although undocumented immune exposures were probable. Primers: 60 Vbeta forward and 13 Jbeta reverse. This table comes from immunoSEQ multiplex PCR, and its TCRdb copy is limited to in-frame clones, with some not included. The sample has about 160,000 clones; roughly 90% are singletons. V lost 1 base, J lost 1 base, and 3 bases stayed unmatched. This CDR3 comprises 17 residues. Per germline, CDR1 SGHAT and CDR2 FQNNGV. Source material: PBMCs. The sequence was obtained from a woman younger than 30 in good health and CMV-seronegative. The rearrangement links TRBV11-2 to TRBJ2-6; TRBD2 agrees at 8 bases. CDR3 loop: CASSLVGGASGANVLTF. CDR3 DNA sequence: TGTGCCAGCAGCTTAGTCGGGGGGGCTTCTGGGGCCAACGTCCTGACTTTC.